Below, 7 T cell receptor beta chains from the same sample are listed, as sequenced in a study of blood T cell repertoires in COVID-19. Clones were read by immunoSEQ multiplex PCR, and TCRdb kept only the in-frame ones, dropping some. The table lists 190,000 or so clones, approximately 90% of them singletons. The specimen was peripheral blood. The receptors shown here come from a woman younger than 30 who had recovered from COVID-19.

V and J are TRBV18 and TRBJ2-5; TRBD2 agrees at 10 bases. This CDR3 has 17 residues. CDR1 KGHSH and CDR2 LQKENI come from the germline V gene. V lost 1 base, J lost 5 bases, and 10 bases stayed unmatched. Here the CDR3 DNA reads TGTGCCAGCTCACCACTTCTACCGGGACTAGCGAGGGAGACCCAGTACTTC. This encodes CASSPLLPGLARETQYF.

The V and J genes are TRBV2 and TRBJ2-1; TRBD1 agrees at 9 bases. The CDR3 runs 14 residues. Germline CDR1 is SNHLY and CDR2 is FYNNEI. The J segment lost 6 bases and the V segment lost 4 bases, leaving 4 bases of the junction unmatched. Here the CDR3 reads CASSGGDRANEQFF. The CDR3 nucleotides are TGTGCCAGCAGTGGGGGGGACAGGGCCAATGAGCAGTTCTTC. Looking up the rest from reference TRBV2 and TRBJ2-1 gives the full variable domain: EPEVTQTPSHQVTQMGQEVILRCVPISNHLYFYWYRQILGQKVEFLVSFYNNEISEKSEIFDDQFSVERPDGSNFTLKIRSTKLEDSAMYFCASSGGDRANEQFFGPGTRLTVL.

This chain uses TRBV19 with TRBJ2-1, with D unclear. The germline V gene encodes CDR1 LNHDA and CDR2 SQIVND (reference sequence). V was shortened by 0 bases and J by 7 bases, with 22 bases between the two germline ends. The CDR3 has 18 amino acids. In DNA, the CDR3 is TGTGCCAGTAGTATAGATCCTGCCAGGCTATTCTTTAGAAATGAGCAGTTCTTC. As protein: CASSIDPARLFFRNEQFF.

This clone was seen a single time. This chain's CDR3 is CASSFDSILDEQYF. CDR3 nucleotides: TGTGCCAGCAGCTTTGACAGCATTTTGGACGAGCAGTACTTC. The J gene is TRBJ2-7, the V gene TRBV7-2; possible D gene TRBD1, 5 bases. V was trimmed by 3 bases and J by 5 bases, leaving 14 bases between them. This CDR3 has 14 residues. Germline lookup yields CDR1 SGHTA and CDR2 FQGNSA.

For the CDR3, the DNA is TGTGCCAGCAGCTTCGGGGGGCCCCCCGGGAATTCACCCCTCCACTTT. Translating it yields CASSFGGPPGNSPLHF. V is TRBV7-9 and J is TRBJ1-6; TRBD1 is a possible D gene (6 bases). In germline, CDR1 is SEHNR, CDR2 FQNEAQ (reference sequence). This CDR3 contains 16 residues. The V end was cut by 3 bases, the J end by 7 bases, with 16 bases between.

J is TRBJ2-3 and V is TRBV19, with TRBD2 as a possible D gene (6 bases). The length of the CDR3 is 16 residues. Trimming cost V 1 base and J 6 bases, with 17 bases left between them. Germline CDR1 reads LNHDA; CDR2 reads SQIVND (reference sequence). This CDR3 reads CASSIATRTPGDTQYF. The CDR3 coding sequence is TGTGCCAGTAGTATAGCGACTAGGACCCCTGGCGATACGCAGTATTTT.

The chain joins TRBV3-1 (or the pseudogene TRBV3-2) to TRBJ2-3, with 10 bases fitting TRBD2. The germline gives CDR1 LGHDT, CDR2 YNNKEL (reference sequence). The CDR3 has 16 residues. Unmatched junction bases numbered 5, after V lost 2 bases and J lost 3 bases. The CDR3 sequence: CASSQQRGGRTDTQYF. DNA of the CDR3: TGTGCCAGCAGCCAACAGCGGGGGGGGAGGACAGATACGCAGTATTTT.